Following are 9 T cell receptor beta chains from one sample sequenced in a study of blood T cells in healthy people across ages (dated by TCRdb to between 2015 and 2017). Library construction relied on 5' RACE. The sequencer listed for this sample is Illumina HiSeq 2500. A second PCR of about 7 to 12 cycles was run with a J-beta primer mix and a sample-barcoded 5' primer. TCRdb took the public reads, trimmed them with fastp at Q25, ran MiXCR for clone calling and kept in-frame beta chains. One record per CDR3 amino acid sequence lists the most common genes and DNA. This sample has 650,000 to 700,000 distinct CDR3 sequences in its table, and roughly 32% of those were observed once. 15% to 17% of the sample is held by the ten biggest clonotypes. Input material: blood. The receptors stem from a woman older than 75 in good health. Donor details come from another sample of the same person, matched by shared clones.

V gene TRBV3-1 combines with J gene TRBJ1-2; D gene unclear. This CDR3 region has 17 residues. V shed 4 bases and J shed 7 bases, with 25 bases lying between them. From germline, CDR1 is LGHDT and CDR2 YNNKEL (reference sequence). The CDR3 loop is CASSPLDFGRTYVGYTF. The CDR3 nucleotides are TGTGCCAGCAGCCCGCTAGATTTCGGGCGGACTTATGTTGGCTACACCTTC.

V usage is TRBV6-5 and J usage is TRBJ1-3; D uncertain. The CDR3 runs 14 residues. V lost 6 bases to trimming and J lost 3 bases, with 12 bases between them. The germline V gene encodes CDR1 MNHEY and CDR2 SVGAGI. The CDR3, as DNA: TGTGCCAGCAGCCCCGGGATTCTTGGAAACACCATATATTTT. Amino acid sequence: CASSPGILGNTIYF.

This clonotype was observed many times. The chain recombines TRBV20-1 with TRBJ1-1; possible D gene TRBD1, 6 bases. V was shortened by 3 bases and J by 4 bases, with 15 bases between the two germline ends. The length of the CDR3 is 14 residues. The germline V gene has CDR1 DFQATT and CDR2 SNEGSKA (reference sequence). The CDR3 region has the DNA TGCAGTGCTAGCGAAGCAGGGACACGCACTGAAGCTTTCTTT. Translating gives CSASEAGTRTEAFF.

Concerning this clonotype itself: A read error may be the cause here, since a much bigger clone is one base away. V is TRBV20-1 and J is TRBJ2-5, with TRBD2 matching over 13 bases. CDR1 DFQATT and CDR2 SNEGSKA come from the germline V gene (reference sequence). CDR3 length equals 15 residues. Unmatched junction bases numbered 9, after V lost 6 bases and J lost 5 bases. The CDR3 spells CSADLGTSGEETQYF. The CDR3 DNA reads TGCAGTGCGGACCTGGGGACTAGCGGGGAGGAGACCCAGTACTTC.

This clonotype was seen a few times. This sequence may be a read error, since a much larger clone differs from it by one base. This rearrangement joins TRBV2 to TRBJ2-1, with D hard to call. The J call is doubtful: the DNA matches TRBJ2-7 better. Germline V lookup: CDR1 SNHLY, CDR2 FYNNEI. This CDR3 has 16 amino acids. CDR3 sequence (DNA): TGTGCCAGCAGTTCCCCGAAGGTCCCGTCCTACAATGAGCAGTACTTC. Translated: CASSSPKVPSYNEQYF.

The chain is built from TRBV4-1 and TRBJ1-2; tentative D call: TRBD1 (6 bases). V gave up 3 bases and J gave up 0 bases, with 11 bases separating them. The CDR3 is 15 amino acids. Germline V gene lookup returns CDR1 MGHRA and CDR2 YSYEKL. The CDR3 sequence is CASSHRQEPNYGYTF. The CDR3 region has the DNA TGCGCCAGCAGCCATCGACAGGAGCCTAACTATGGCTACACCTTC.

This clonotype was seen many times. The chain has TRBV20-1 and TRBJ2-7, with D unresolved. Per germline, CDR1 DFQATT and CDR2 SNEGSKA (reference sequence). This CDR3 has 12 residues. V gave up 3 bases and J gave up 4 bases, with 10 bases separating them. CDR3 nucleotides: TGCAGTGCTAGTGACAAGATGTACGAGCAGTACTTC. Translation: CSASDKMYEQYF.

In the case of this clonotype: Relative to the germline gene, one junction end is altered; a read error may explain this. CDR3 bases: TGTGCCAGCAGTTTAGCTTTTGGCGGGCGCTCCTACGAGCAGTGCTTC. Translation: CASSLAFGGRSYEQCF. This chain uses TRBV12-3 or TRBV12-4 with TRBJ2-7; D is possibly TRBD2 (5 bases). The CDR3 loop spans 16 amino acids.

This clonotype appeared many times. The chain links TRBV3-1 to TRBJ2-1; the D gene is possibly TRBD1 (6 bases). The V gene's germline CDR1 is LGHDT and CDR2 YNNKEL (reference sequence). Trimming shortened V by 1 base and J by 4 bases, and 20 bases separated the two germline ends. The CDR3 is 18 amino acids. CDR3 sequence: CASSQVLVDRLLYNEQFF. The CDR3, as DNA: TGTGCCAGCAGCCAAGTTTTGGTTGACAGGCTACTTTACAATGAGCAGTTCTTC.